Below, 8 T cell receptor beta chains from the same sample are listed, as sequenced in a study of blood T cell repertoires in COVID-19. The table came from immunoSEQ multiplex PCR; TCRdb's copy has only in-frame clones and leaves some out. Of around 190,000 clones in the sample, around 84% were seen once. Sequenced sample: peripheral blood. Receptor source: a human donor in a cohort sampled during active COVID-19.

The chain is built from TRBV5-1 and TRBJ2-7; 10 bases fit TRBD1. The CDR3 totals 13 residues. Germline V lookup: CDR1 SGHRS, CDR2 YFSETQ. Trimming removed 4 bases from V and 7 bases from J; junction bases left unmatched: 5. The CDR3 loop is CASSGTGVREQYF. The CDR3 DNA sequence: TGCGCCAGCAGCGGGACAGGGGTCCGGGAGCAGTACTTC.

This clone was seen many times. This CDR3 is also generated by other DNA sequences in the sample. The chain links TRBV27 to TRBJ2-5, with TRBD2 matching 7 bases. J was trimmed by 4 bases and V by 2 bases; bases with no gene match: 4. Germline V gives CDR1 MNHEY, CDR2 SMNVEV (reference sequence). This CDR3 spans 14 amino acids. CDR3: CASSLAGVGETQYF. The DNA of the CDR3 is TGTGCCAGCAGTTTAGCGGGAGTAGGAGAGACCCAGTACTTC.

The genes are TRBV3-1 (or the pseudogene TRBV3-2) and TRBJ2-6; D is uncertain. Germline CDR1 LGHDT, CDR2 YNNKEL (reference sequence). V gave up 3 bases and J gave up 0 bases, with 6 bases separating them. This CDR3 spans 15 amino acids. The DNA for the CDR3 is TGTGCCAGCAGCCATTGGAGCTCTGGGGCCAACGTCCTGACTTTC. Amino acids: CASSHWSSGANVLTF.

This sequence joins TRBV3-1 (or the pseudogene TRBV3-2) and TRBJ1-4; 7 nucleotides agree with TRBD1. Trimming removed 3 bases from V and 8 bases from J; junction bases left unmatched: 9. CDR1 and CDR2 from the germline V gene are LGHDT and YNNKEL (reference sequence). This CDR3 is 15 amino acids long. The DNA for the CDR3 is TGTGCCAGCAGCCAGAACAGGGGTTGGGGAGAAAAACTGTTTTTT. The encoded protein is CASSQNRGWGEKLFF.

The chain has TRBV19 and TRBJ1-2; tentative D call: TRBD1 (6 bases). In germline, CDR1 is LNHDA, CDR2 SQIVND (reference sequence). Trimming stripped 3 bases from V and 4 bases from J, with 15 bases between. The CDR3 extends over 15 amino acids. The CDR3 spells CASSMARGSVYGYTF. CDR3 DNA sequence: TGTGCCAGTAGTATGGCCAGGGGCAGTGTCTATGGCTACACCTTC.

This clone showed up just once. This rearrangement joins TRBV9 to TRBJ2-2, with 9 bases aligning to TRBD2. This CDR3 has 17 amino acids. The germline V gene encodes CDR1 SGDLS and CDR2 YYNGEE. After removal of 0 bases from V and 3 bases from J, the junction contained 6 bases not matched to a gene. CDR3 sequence (DNA): TGTGCCAGCAGCGTAGGGATAGCGGGGGACCACACCGGGGAGCTGTTTTTT. Protein: CASSVGIAGDHTGELFF.

The chain employs TRBV28 and TRBJ1-2, with TRBD1 matching 8 bases. The V gene's germline CDR1 is MDHEN and CDR2 SYDVKM. There are 16 residues in the CDR3. The V and J ends lost 2 bases and 7 bases, in that order; junction bases with no gene match: 12. In DNA, the CDR3 is TGTGCCAGCAGTTTAGTGAGCCCGGGACAGGCGCGTGGCTACACCTTC. Amino acid sequence: CASSLVSPGQARGYTF.

This clone showed up just a few times. This rearrangement joins TRBV5-1 to TRBJ2-3; 7 nucleotides agree with TRBD1. Germline V lookup: CDR1 SGHRS, CDR2 YFSETQ. The CDR3 consists of 14 residues. Unmatched junction bases numbered 12, after V lost 10 bases and J lost 4 bases. CDR3 DNA: TGCGCCCACCTAGGCACAGGGGACCCAGATACGCAGTATTTT. This codes for CAHLGTGDPDTQYF.